These 28 T cell receptor beta chains were sequenced from one sample in a study of T cells after yellow fever vaccination (dated by TCRdb to the late 2010s). Preparation of the library involved 5' RACE. This sample was sequenced with an Illumina NovaSeq 6000. Starting from the raw public reads, TCRdb applied fastp trimming at Q25, assembled clones with MiXCR and retained in-frame beta chains. Every distinct CDR3 protein forms one entry, paired with its most common genes and DNA. Within this sample are some 350,000 distinct CDR3 sequences, with approximately 4% of them counted one time only. Around 25% of the sample goes to the ten largest clones. The treatment or condition label, read with the paper, signifies: live attenuated yellow fever vaccine strain. This material consisted of PBMCs, taken 5 days after the yellow fever booster vaccination. The receptors shown here come from a young man who received the YFV17D yellow fever vaccine.

This clonotype came up a few times. The chain employs TRBV28 and TRBJ1-2, with D perhaps matching TRBD1 (5 bases). Germline CDR1 is MDHEN and CDR2 is SYDVKM. The CDR3 extends over 13 amino acids. V lost 5 bases, J lost 4 bases, and 11 bases lay in between. In DNA, the CDR3 is TGTGCCAGCAGTACTGGACAACGCTATGGCTACACCTTC. Translation gives CASSTGQRYGYTF.

This clonotype was recorded a few times. The chain recombines TRBV20-1 with TRBJ2-1, with 8 nucleotides matching TRBD1. Germline loops: CDR1 DFQATT, CDR2 SNEGSKA (reference sequence). The J segment lost 7 bases and the V segment lost 6 bases, leaving 14 bases of the junction unmatched. This CDR3 has 15 residues. CDR3 nucleotides: TGCAGTGCATACGGACAGGGAAAAGTTAAGAATGAGCAGTTCTTC. Amino acid sequence: CSAYGQGKVKNEQFF.

This clonotype was counted many times. V gene TRBV7-8 combines with J gene TRBJ2-1; 11 bases match TRBD2. The germline V gene encodes CDR1 SGHVS and CDR2 FQNEAQ. The V gene end was trimmed by 4 bases and the J gene end by 10 bases; junction bases not matched to a gene: 6. The CDR3 is 14 residues long. Written as DNA, the CDR3 is TGTGCCAGCAGCTCACTAGCGGGGGTAGGCGAGCAGTTCTTC. This sequence encodes CASSSLAGVGEQFF. Together with reference TRBV7-8 and TRBJ2-1, the CDR3 gives the full variable domain: GAGVSQSPRYKVAKRGQDVALRCDPISGHVSLFWYQQALGQGPEFLTYFQNEAQLDKSGLPSDRFFAERPEGSVSTLKIQRTQQEDSAVYLCASSSLAGVGEQFFGPGTRLTVL.

The table lists this clonotype with a count of one. This chain joins TRBV29-1 and TRBJ1-1, with unresolved D. Looked up from germline, CDR1 is SQVTM and CDR2 is ANQGSEA. The ends were cut back, 4 bases at V and 4 bases at J, with 7 bases in the middle. This CDR3 contains 11 residues. As DNA, the CDR3 is TGCAGCGTTGTATCGGGCACTGAAGCTTTCTTT. This codes for CSVVSGTEAFF.

This clonotype was found many times. This chain joins TRBV3-1 and TRBJ2-5; D is unresolved. CDR3 length equals 12 residues. Germline V lookup: CDR1 LGHDT, CDR2 YNNKEL (reference sequence). The germline V and J ends were trimmed by 0 bases and 5 bases, with 4 bases remaining between them. The CDR3 bases are TGTGCCAGCAGCCAAGAGGGGGAGACCCAGTACTTC. Encoded protein: CASSQEGETQYF.

This clonotype was recorded at least ten times. The V call is TRBV6-5, the J call TRBJ1-1, with TRBD1 identical over 10 bases. V lost 6 bases and J lost 4; bases outside the gene matches: 14. Germline V gene lookup returns CDR1 MNHEY and CDR2 SVGAGI. There are 17 residues in the CDR3. CDR3 protein: CASRVTGGSGWVTEAFF. In nucleotides, the CDR3 is TGTGCCAGCAGAGTGACAGGGGGCTCGGGTTGGGTCACTGAAGCTTTCTTT.

The table lists this clonotype with a few counts. This sequence joins TRBV5-6 and TRBJ1-2, with 8 positions matching TRBD1. V was clipped by 4 bases and J by 4 bases; unmatched bases: 21. CDR1 and CDR2 (germline): SGHDT, YYEEEE. The CDR3 loop spans 19 amino acids. The DNA of the CDR3 is TGTGCCAGCAGCCGTACGACCGGGACAGGTTTCGGTTTGTTCTATGGCTACACCTTC. This sequence encodes CASSRTTGTGFGLFYGYTF. The entire variable domain, with the rest obtained from reference TRBV5-6 and TRBJ1-2, is as follows: DAGVTQSPTHLIKTRGQQVTLRCSPKSGHDTVSWYQQALGQGPQFIFQYYEEEERQRGNFPDRFSGHQFPNYSSELNVNALLLGDSALYLCASSRTTGTGFGLFYGYTFGSGTRLTVV.

The rearrangement uses TRBV2 and TRBJ1-1, with D unresolved. Trimming took 4 bases from V and 0 from J, leaving 9 bases between them. The CDR3 has 14 residues. The germline gives CDR1 SNHLY, CDR2 FYNNEI. For the CDR3, the DNA is TGTGCCAGCAGTGTGTGGGGAGTGAACACTGAAGCTTTCTTT. Its protein is CASSVWGVNTEAFF.

A few counts support this clonotype. The chain employs TRBV7-2 and TRBJ2-7; D may be TRBD1 or TRBD2 (5 bases each). Germline V gene data show CDR1 as SGHTA and CDR2 as FQGNSA. The CDR3 totals 15 residues. V was cut by 5 bases and J by 1 base, with 15 bases left in between. This chain's CDR3 is CASSGGTGWSYEQYF. CDR3 nucleotide sequence: TGTGCCAGCAGCGGGGGAACAGGTTGGTCCTACGAGCAGTACTTC. Looking up the rest from reference TRBV7-2 and TRBJ2-7 gives the full variable domain: GAGVSQSPSNKVTEKGKDVELRCDPISGHTALYWYRQSLGQGLEFLIYFQGNSAPDKSGLPSDRFSAERTGGSVSTLTIQRTQQEDSAVYLCASSGGTGWSYEQYFGPGTRLTVT.

This clonotype was detected a few times. The CDR3 protein is CASNPGTLNTGELFF. DNA for the CDR3: TGTGCCAGCAACCCCGGGACTTTGAACACCGGGGAGCTGTTTTTT. This sequence joins TRBV7-6 and TRBJ2-2, with D perhaps TRBD2 (6 bases). V shed 7 bases and J shed 1 base, with 13 bases lying between them. Germline CDR1 and CDR2: SGHVS and FNYEAQ. This CDR3 is built from 15 residues.

This clonotype was detected a few times. This chain connects TRBV6-5 to TRBJ2-1; a possible D gene is TRBD2 (6 bases). The CDR3 sequence is 17 residues long. Germline V gene sequence: CDR1 MNHEY, CDR2 SVGAGI. Trimming took 4 bases from V and 0 from J, leaving 16 bases between them. CDR3 DNA: TGTGCCAGCAGTTCCCGGGAGCGGACCAGCTCCTACAATGAGCAGTTCTTC. Its protein is CASSSRERTSSYNEQFF.

The chain is built from TRBV29-1 and TRBJ1-2; D is unresolved. The germline V gene encodes CDR1 SQVTM and CDR2 ANQGSEA. V was shortened by 7 bases and J by 7 bases, with 4 bases between the two germline ends. The CDR3 extends over 8 amino acids. The CDR3 spells CSGGGYTF. The CDR3 nucleotides are TGCAGCGGAGGTGGCTACACCTTC.

The genes are TRBV5-1 and TRBJ2-7; D not certain. The CDR3 length is 11 residues. Germline V CDR1 and CDR2: SGHRS, YFSETQ. This CDR3 reads CVLGQDYEQYV. In nucleotides, the CDR3 is TGCGTCTTGGGCCAGGACTACGAGCAGTACGTC.

In this sample, this clonotype turned up a few times. The J gene is TRBJ2-6, the V gene TRBV6-6; D gene unclear. Germline CDR1 is MNHNY and CDR2 is SVGAGI (reference sequence). The CDR3 has 15 residues. Between the trimmed V and J ends, which lost 4 bases and 0 bases, there was a span of 7 bases. The DNA for the CDR3 is TGTGCCAGCAGTTTCCTGAGCTCTGGGGCCAACGTCCTGACTTTC. Its protein product is CASSFLSSGANVLTF.

This clonotype occurred a few times. The chain combines TRBV2 with TRBJ2-5; D possibly matches TRBD1 or TRBD2 (6 bases each). In germline, CDR1 is SNHLY, CDR2 FYNNEI. V was shortened by 4 bases and J by 5 bases, with 17 bases between the two germline ends. CDR3 length equals 15 residues. The DNA for the CDR3 is TGTGCCAGCAGTGTTCCCAGGGGACTTCGGGAGACCCAGTACTTC. This encodes CASSVPRGLRETQYF.

In this sample, this clonotype turned up a few times. The genes are TRBV12-3 or TRBV12-4 and TRBJ1-4, with 7 nucleotides matching TRBD1. J was trimmed by 5 bases and V by 1 base; bases with no gene match: 13. CDR3 length: 18 amino acids. The chain's CDR3 is CASSLGPGSGGRNEKLFF. In DNA, the CDR3 is TGTGCCAGCAGTTTAGGGCCCGGATCAGGGGGACGAAATGAAAAACTGTTTTTT.

The chain uses TRBV5-4 and TRBJ2-2; D might be TRBD1 (5 bases). The CDR3 runs to 14 residues. With 3 bases removed from V and 5 bases from J, the gap between germline ends came to 11 bases. The germline V gene has CDR1 SGHNT and CDR2 YYREEE (reference sequence). The CDR3 spells CASSSRDVTGELFF. The CDR3 coding sequence is TGTGCCAGCAGCTCCAGGGATGTAACCGGGGAGCTGTTTTTT.

The CDR3 nucleotides are TGTGCCAGCAGCTCAAAGCCGGGGGACACTGAAGCTTTCTTT. Protein sequence: CASSSKPGDTEAFF. The V gene is TRBV7-3, the J gene TRBJ1-1; D is possibly TRBD1 (5 bases). Germline-derived CDR1 and CDR2 are SGHTA and FQGTGA. The germline V and J ends were trimmed by 4 bases and 3 bases, with 12 bases remaining between them. The length of the CDR3 is 14 residues.

The chain is built from TRBV5-1 and TRBJ2-1; tentatively, D is TRBD1 (5 bases). V lost 4 bases and J 0 bases, leaving 11 bases between the germline ends. The CDR3 runs 15 residues. Per the germline V gene, CDR1 is SGHRS and CDR2 is YFSETQ. In DNA, the CDR3 is TGCGCCAGCAGCCAAGGGGTGAGCTCCTACAATGAGCAGTTCTTC. It specifies CASSQGVSSYNEQFF.

Worth noting for this clonotype: This may be a read error, as it is one base from a much larger clone. The V gene is TRBV4-1, the J gene TRBJ2-1, with D perhaps TRBD2 (6 bases). Germline-derived CDR1 and CDR2 are MGHRA and YSYEKL. The CDR3 extends over 15 amino acids. The ends were cut back, 3 bases at V and 7 bases at J, with 16 bases in the middle. In DNA form, the CDR3 reads TGCGCCAGCAGCCACCCCCAGGGACTTACGAATGAGCAGTTCTTC. The encoded protein is CASSHPQGLTNEQFF.

This clonotype came up a few times. This rearrangement joins TRBV4-1 to TRBJ1-5; 8 bases align to TRBD1. The V segment lost 1 base and the J segment 7 bases; nucleotides outside the gene matches: 6. This CDR3 has 15 amino acids. Per the germline V gene, CDR1 is MGHRA and CDR2 is YSYEKL. The CDR3 spells CASSQGQGPLQPQHF. In nucleotides, the CDR3 is TGCGCCAGCAGCCAAGGACAGGGGCCACTCCAGCCCCAGCATTTT.

The V gene is TRBV12-3 or TRBV12-4, the J gene TRBJ1-6, with D possibly matching TRBD1 (5 bases). The CDR3 is made up of 13 amino acids. Trimming shortened V by 6 bases and J by 9 bases, and 12 bases separated the two germline ends. CDR3 sequence reads: CASRSGGFSPLHF. The CDR3 DNA follows: TGTGCCAGCAGATCGGGGGGGTTTTCACCCCTCCACTTT.

Only a few counts were recorded for this clonotype. The gene calls are TRBV18 and TRBJ2-2; D gene unclear. This CDR3 region has 16 residues. V was cut by 5 bases and J by 5 bases, with 18 bases left in between. CDR1 and CDR2 (germline): KGHSH, LQKENI. The CDR3 DNA follows: TGTGCCAGCTCATCTACCTTGAATCGGATTACCGGGGAGCTGTTTTTT. It yields the protein CASSSTLNRITGELFF.

This clonotype was seen repeatedly, ten times or more. The V and J genes are TRBV7-9 and TRBJ2-5; maybe TRBD2 (7 bases). Germline loops: CDR1 SEHNR, CDR2 FQNEAQ (reference sequence). This CDR3 spans 13 amino acids. The V and J ends lost 8 bases and 3 bases respectively, with 13 bases between them. In nucleotides, the CDR3 is TGTGCCAGCCGGGGCGGGGGCGAAGAGACCCAGTACTTC. Translated: CASRGGGEETQYF. The full variable domain, its missing parts supplied by reference TRBV7-9 and TRBJ2-5, is DTGVSQNPRHKITKRGQNVTFRCDPISEHNRLYWYRQTLGQGPEFLTYFQNEAQLEKSRLLSDRFSAERPKGSFSTLEIQRTEQGDSAMYLCASRGGGEETQYFGPGTRLLVL.

This clonotype came up many times. The V gene is TRBV5-5, the J gene TRBJ1-3; D ambiguous. Trimming stripped 4 bases from V and 0 bases from J, with 17 bases between. The germline CDR1 and CDR2 sequences are SGHKS and YYEKEE (reference sequence). This CDR3 spans 17 amino acids. The CDR3 DNA sequence: TGTGCCAGCAGCCCCGGCGGTCGGGCCTTCTCTGGAAACACCATATATTTT. This translates into CASSPGGRAFSGNTIYF.

In this sample, this clonotype turned up a few times. The chain links TRBV5-5 to TRBJ1-2; tentatively, D is TRBD1 (6 bases). Trimming took off 4 bases at V and 2 bases at J, with 18 bases between the two ends. CDR3 length equals 16 residues. Germline assignment: CDR1 SGHKS and CDR2 YYEKEE (reference sequence). CDR3 in amino acids: CASSLPGAGGNYGYTF. The CDR3 DNA reads as TGTGCCAGCAGCCTCCCGGGGGCAGGAGGGAACTATGGCTACACCTTC.

CDR3 bases: TGTGCCAGCAGCTTAGTGGGTGGCGGGGGTGGACAAGAGACCCAGTACTTC. Amino acid sequence: CASSLVGGGGGQETQYF. The V call is TRBV7-2, the J call TRBJ2-5; 7 bases are shared with TRBD2. After removal of 1 base from V and 2 bases from J, the junction contained 10 bases not matched to a gene. Germline-derived CDR1 and CDR2 are SGHTA and FQGNSA. CDR3 length: 17 amino acids.

Only a few counts were recorded for this clonotype. The chain links TRBV5-1 to TRBJ2-1; 7 positions match TRBD1. The CDR3 sequence is 16 residues long. Trimming took 4 bases from V and 2 from J; bases not matched to a gene: 9. Germline V gene lookup returns CDR1 SGHRS and CDR2 YFSETQ. CDR3: CASSISGTVAYNEQFF. The DNA for the CDR3 is TGCGCCAGCAGCATATCCGGGACAGTGGCCTACAATGAGCAGTTCTTC.